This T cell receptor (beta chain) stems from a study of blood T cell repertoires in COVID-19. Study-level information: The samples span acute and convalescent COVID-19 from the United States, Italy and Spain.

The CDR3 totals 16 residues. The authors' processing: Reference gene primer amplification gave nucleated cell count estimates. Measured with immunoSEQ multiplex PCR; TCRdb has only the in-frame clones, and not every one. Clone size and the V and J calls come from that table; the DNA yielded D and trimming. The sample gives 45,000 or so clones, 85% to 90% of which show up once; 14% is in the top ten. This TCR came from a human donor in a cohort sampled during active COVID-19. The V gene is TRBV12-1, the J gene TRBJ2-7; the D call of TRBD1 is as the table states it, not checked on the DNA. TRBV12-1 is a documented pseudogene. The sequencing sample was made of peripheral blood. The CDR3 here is CASSRSRDTFSYEQYF. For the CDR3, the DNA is TGTGCCAGCAGCCGCTCCCGGGACACCTTTTCCTACGAGCAGTACTTC.